This passage covers 18 T cell receptor beta chains from one sample sequenced in a study of T cell clonality in common variable immunodeficiency. Findings of the study overall: Reportedly, TCR beta sequences from common variable immunodeficiency showed fewer deletions and N-nucleotide insertions.

Generated by immunoSEQ multiplex PCR, the TCRdb table keeps only in-frame clones and is missing some. This sample comprises approximately 16,000 clones, none seen once only. Their target antigens are unknown. The sample was peripheral blood mononuclear cells. The receptor source for this set is a human donor with common variable immunodeficiency.

This clone has more than one count but fewer than ten. The read gets to within 3 residues of the CDR3 end, and the germline J gene fills in the rest. The chain has TRBV18 and TRBJ1-5, with 7 bases matching TRBD1. The CDR3 loop spans 14 amino acids. The V segment lost 6 bases and the J segment 1 base; nucleotides outside the gene matches: 3. Germline V gene data show CDR1 as KGHSH and CDR2 as LQKENI. The CDR3 region is CASSQQGSNQPQHF. Incomplete CDR3 DNA: TGTGCCAGCTCGCAACAGGGGAGCAATCAGCCC.

Notes on this clone: The read finishes 3 residues shy of the CDR3 end, and the germline J gene is used to complete it. The rearrangement links TRBV6-2 or TRBV6-3 to TRBJ1-1, with 7 bases lining up with TRBD1. V dropped 8 bases and J dropped 1; count of bases not matched to a gene: 10. This CDR3 is built from 15 residues. CDR1 is MNHEY, CDR2 SVGEGT, per germline. The CDR3 sequence: CASSPGGRKNTEAFF. The covered CDR3 bases are TGTGCCAGCTCGCCAGGGGGACGTAAGAACACTGAA.

As for this clone: The sequence runs out 3 residues before the end of the CDR3; the remainder is reconstructed from the germline J gene. This chain uses TRBV2 with TRBJ1-4, with D maybe TRBD1 (6 bases). The V and J ends lost 5 bases and 7 bases respectively, with 17 bases between them. Germline V gives CDR1 SNHLY, CDR2 FYNNEI. The CDR3 is 15 residues long. The CDR3 loop reads CASSRHRDQGEKLFF. The sequenced CDR3 bases are TGTGCCAGCAGTAGACACAGGGATCAGGGTGAAAAA.

This clone was found a few times. The read halts 3 residues ahead of the CDR3 end, with the missing end drawn from the germline J gene. The chain is built from TRBV2 and TRBJ2-7, with 9 bases that match TRBD1. This CDR3 region has 13 residues. CDR1 and CDR2 (germline): SNHLY, FYNNEI. Trimming removed 4 bases from V and 4 bases from J; junction bases left unmatched: 2. The sequenced CDR3 bases are TGTGCCAGCAGTGGAGGGACAGGGTACGAG. This gives the protein CASSGGTGYE. The whole CDR3 reads CASSGGTGYEQYF.

For this clone: Read data end 3 residues before the CDR3 end; the end is taken from the germline J gene. The chain has TRBV7-2 and TRBJ1-4, with 9 bases lining up with TRBD1. CDR3 length equals 15 residues. Per the germline V gene, CDR1 is SGHTA and CDR2 is FQGNSA. Trimming at V came to 4 bases and at J to 5 bases, leaving 5 bases not matched to a gene. The CDR3: CASSSPGTGNEKLFF. The sequenced part of the CDR3 DNA is TGTGCCAGCAGCTCACCCGGGACAGGGAATGAAAAA.

This clone appeared a few times. The read ends 3 residues early relative to the CDR3; the germline J gene fills the gap. This chain joins TRBV30 and TRBJ1-4; D gene ambiguous. The length of the CDR3 is 14 residues. Trimming left V 3 bases short and J 2 bases short, with 10 bases between. Germline-derived CDR1 and CDR2 are GTSNPN and SVGIG (reference sequence). CDR3 bases read: TGTGCCTGGAGGGCGCGGGAGACTAATGAAAAA. Its translation: CAWRARETNEK. From start to end, the CDR3 is CAWRARETNEKLFF.

This clone was recorded a few times. The sequenced fragment ends 3 residues before the CDR3 boundary, so the rest is inferred from the germline J gene. The chain is built from TRBV2 and TRBJ1-5; 7 bases fit TRBD1. The ends lost 4 bases at V and 6 bases at J; junction bases unmatched: 6. CDR1 is SNHLY, CDR2 FYNNEI, per germline. This CDR3 contains 14 residues. CDR3 residues: CASSGKAGGQPQHF. The CDR3 bases that were read are TGTGCCAGCAGTGGAAAGGCAGGGGGTCAGCCC.

In regard to this clone: The sequenced fragment ends 3 residues before the CDR3 boundary, so the rest is inferred from the germline J gene. This chain connects TRBV5-5 to TRBJ2-5; the D gene is possibly TRBD2 (5 bases). The length of the CDR3 is 12 residues. Trimming removed 5 bases at V and 5 bases at J, with 10 bases between. Germline V CDR1 and CDR2: SGHKS, YYEKEE (reference sequence). This chain's CDR3 is CASSSEGETQYF. The part of the CDR3 DNA that was read is TGTGCCAGCAGTAGCGAAGGGGAGACC.

This clone is deemed medium-sized. Read coverage stops 3 residues before the CDR3 terminus; the germline J gene supplies the remainder. The chain has TRBV6-4 and TRBJ2-7, with D maybe TRBD1 (6 bases). Germline loops: CDR1 MRHNA, CDR2 SNTAGT. V was trimmed by 0 bases and J by 4 bases, leaving 16 bases between them. The CDR3 consists of 16 residues. The chain's CDR3 is CASSDSRGHGRYEQYF. CDR3 bases read: TGTGCCAGCAGTGACTCGAGGGGACACGGAAGGTACGAG.

This clone was counted between two and nine times. The read terminates 3 residues ahead of where the CDR3 ends, so the germline J gene completes it. The V and J genes are TRBV5-1 and TRBJ2-3, with 7 nucleotides matching TRBD1. CDR1 is SGHRS and CDR2 is YFSETQ in the germline V gene. With 2 bases clipped from V and 5 bases from J, the junction kept 8 bases outside the gene matches. This CDR3 is 15 amino acids long. The CDR3 loop reads CASSFGQASGDTQYF. The sequenced CDR3 bases are TGCGCCAGCAGCTTCGGACAGGCCTCGGGAGATACG. Complete variable domain (other parts from reference TRBV5-1 and TRBJ2-3): KAGVTQTPRYLIKTRGQQVTLSCSPISGHRSVSWYQQTPGQGLQFLFEYFSETQRNKGNFPGRFSGRQFSNSRSEMNVSTLELGDSALYLCASSFGQASGDTQYFGPGTRLTVL.

This clone has a count of ten or more. The observed sequence ends 3 residues before the CDR3 terminus, with the missing tail filled in from the germline J gene. The V call is TRBV30, the J call TRBJ1-5; tentatively, D is TRBD1 (5 bases). Germline V CDR1 and CDR2: GTSNPN, SVGIG (reference sequence). V dropped 2 bases and J dropped 7 bases, with 15 bases sitting between them. This CDR3 has 14 amino acids. CDR3: CAWSKGVGYQPQHF. Incomplete CDR3 DNA: TGTGCCTGGAGTAAAGGGGTCGGGTACCAGCCC. Full variable domain (remainder filled in from reference TRBV30 and TRBJ1-5): SQTIHQWPATLVQPVGSPLSLECTVEGTSNPNLYWYRQAAGRGLQLLFYSVGIGQISSEVPQNLSASRPQDRQFILSSKKLLLSDSGFYLCAWSKGVGYQPQHFGDGTRLSIL.

Worth noting for this clone: The read comes to an end 3 residues before the CDR3 does, leaving the germline J gene to fill in the end. The chain employs TRBV20-1 and TRBJ2-7; 10 nucleotides match TRBD1. This CDR3 contains 14 residues. After removal of 2 bases from V and 4 bases from J, the junction contained 5 bases not matched to a gene. From germline, CDR1 is DFQATT and CDR2 SNEGSKA (reference sequence). Here the CDR3 reads CSARNPGQGYEQYF. The sequenced part of the CDR3 DNA is TGCAGTGCTAGAAACCCGGGACAGGGGTACGAG.

This clone was detected a few times. With the read ending 3 residues before the CDR3 end, the germline J gene is used to fill in that end. J is TRBJ2-5 and V is TRBV2, with 10 bases fitting TRBD2. The germline V gene has CDR1 SNHLY and CDR2 FYNNEI. The CDR3 loop spans 14 amino acids. The ends lost 7 bases at V and 4 bases at J; junction bases unmatched: 6. Here the CDR3 reads CASKPGLASETQYF. The sequenced part of the CDR3 DNA is TGTGCCAGCAAACCGGGACTAGCGTCAGAGACC.

At least ten counts were recorded for this clone. The CDR3 is cut off 3 residues early in the read; its end comes from the germline J gene. The genes are TRBV29-1 and TRBJ2-3, with 11 positions matching TRBD1. The CDR3 loop spans 15 amino acids. Germline V gives CDR1 SQVTM, CDR2 ANQGSEA. V shed 1 base and J 5 bases; nucleotides not matched to a gene: 5. The CDR3 spells CSVEGGQGGRDTQYF. The DNA read from the CDR3 is TGCAGCGTTGAAGGGGGACAGGGGGGCAGAGATACG.

Concerning this clone: The read stops 3 residues short of the end of the CDR3; the missing end is completed from the germline J gene. This sequence joins TRBV18 and TRBJ2-2; 8 bases are a match to TRBD1. This CDR3 has 16 residues. After removal of 4 bases from V and 1 base from J, the junction contained 5 bases not matched to a gene. Germline loops: CDR1 KGHSH, CDR2 LQKENI. CDR3 amino acids: CASSLTGTGNTGELFF. CDR3 DNA (partial): TGTGCCAGCTCACTAACCGGGACAGGGAACACCGGGGAG.

This clone was seen ten or more times. The sequenced fragment ends 3 residues before the CDR3 boundary, so the rest is inferred from the germline J gene. This chain uses TRBV6-4 with TRBJ1-1; 11 bases are shared with TRBD1. The CDR3 spans 13 residues. Germline V CDR1 and CDR2: MRHNA, SNTAGT. The sequenced CDR3 bases are TGTGCCAGCAGTGTCTCGGACAGGGGGCAG. Its translation: CASSVSDRGQ. The full CDR3 is CASSVSDRGQAFF.

This clone was counted only a few times. The read comes to an end 3 residues before the CDR3 does, leaving the germline J gene to fill in the end. The V call is TRBV20-1, the J call TRBJ1-2, with a possible D match to TRBD1 (5 bases). The CDR3 length is 11 residues. Per the germline V gene, CDR1 is DFQATT and CDR2 is SNEGSKA (reference sequence). Trimming stripped 5 bases from V and 7 bases from J, with 11 bases between. CDR3 sequence: CSAPGPAGYTF. The CDR3 DNA, read in part, is TGCAGTGCTCCAGGGCCCGCTGGC.

This clone turned up a few times. The read finishes 3 residues shy of the CDR3 end, and the germline J gene is used to complete it. The gene calls are TRBV7-9 and TRBJ2-7; TRBD1 agrees at 9 bases. The V and J ends lost 5 bases and 2 bases, in that order; junction bases with no gene match: 4. CDR3 length: 14 residues. The germline V gene has CDR1 SEHNR and CDR2 FQNEAQ (reference sequence). CDR3 loop: CASSHGTGPYEQYF. The CDR3 DNA, read in part, is TGTGCCAGCAGCCATGGGACAGGGCCCTACGAG.